This entry describes one T cell receptor beta chain. Antigen unknown. TCR alpha and TCR beta cDNA libraries with sample barcodes and UMIs came from 5'RACE using constant-segment primers. TCRdb ran MiXCR on the 5' RACE reads and lists one entry per CDR3 protein. The repertoire holds about 600,000 distinct CDR3 sequences, about 20% seen once, with about 8.4% in the top ten. These data belong to a study of T-cell memory formation after mild COVID-19. General study points: Some clones that responded were present in memory (sampled pre-infection), which suggests cross-reactive memory joined. Clones shrinking between day 15 and 85 showed a balanced CD4/CD8 split, and those that grew later tilted toward CD4+. Among CD4+ contracting clones, most were CM and EM, and CD8+ ones EMRA.

Trimming took off 6 bases at V and 3 bases at J, with 12 bases between the two ends. There are 13 residues in the CDR3. Germline lookup yields CDR1 DFQATT and CDR2 SNEGSKA (reference sequence). This receptor was obtained from an adult woman who had mild COVID-19 (a few samples of this study predate the infection). Cell type and time point are not known. Specimen: PBMCs or a T cell subset sorted from them (not recorded which). The genes are TRBV20-1 and TRBJ1-3; no reliable D call. CDR3 amino acids: CSASGGIGNTIYF. The CDR3 region has the DNA TGCAGTGCGAGTGGTGGAATTGGAAACACCATATATTTT.